One and the same sample provided the 7 T cell receptor beta chains below, sequenced in a study of cytomegalovirus exposure and HLA in healthy donors. Method: immunoSEQ multiplex PCR; TCRdb's copy keeps in-frame clones and lacks some. This table has 90,000 or so clones, less than 85% appearing once. Sequenced material: PBMCs. All receptors come from a man younger than 35 in good health and CMV-seropositive.

This clone was detected only once. The genes are TRBV5-1 and TRBJ2-1; 9 bases agree with TRBD2. The V and J ends lost 0 bases and 8 bases, in that order; junction bases with no gene match: 15. CDR1 is SGHRS, CDR2 YFSETQ, per germline. The CDR3 length is 18 residues. As DNA, the CDR3 is TGCGCCAGCAGCTTGGAGACATGGGGACTAGCCTCCGTTGATGAGCAGTTCTTC. Its translation is CASSLETWGLASVDEQFF.

V gene TRBV29-1 combines with J gene TRBJ2-5; D not certain. The germline V and J ends were trimmed by 7 bases and 0 bases, with 15 bases remaining between them. This CDR3 region has 14 residues. Looked up from germline, CDR1 is SQVTM and CDR2 is ANQGSEA. CDR3 protein: CSATGPGYQETQYF. CDR3 nucleotide sequence: TGCAGCGCAACTGGGCCCGGTTACCAAGAGACCCAGTACTTC. The full variable domain, in which reference TRBV29-1 and TRBJ2-5 provide the parts outside the CDR3, is SAVISQKPSRDICQRGTSLTIQCQVDSQVTMMFWYRQQPGQSLTLIATANQGSEATYESGFVIDKFPISRPNLTFSTLTVSNMSPEDSSIYLCSATGPGYQETQYFGPGTRLLVL.

The V call is TRBV6-1, the J call TRBJ1-2, with TRBD1 identical over 7 bases. Losses at the gene ends were 7 bases for V and 2 bases for J; bases not matched to a gene: 7. Germline CDR1 MNHNS, CDR2 SASEGT. CDR3 size: 14 residues. The DNA for the CDR3 is TGTGCCAGCACCTTCGGGACAGTCAACTATGGCTACACCTTC. Translation gives CASTFGTVNYGYTF.

This clone has just one count. The V gene is TRBV10-3, the J gene TRBJ1-2, with TRBD1 as a possible D gene (6 bases). Germline V gene data show CDR1 as ENHRY and CDR2 as SYGVKD. The V and J ends lost 3 bases and 0 bases respectively, with 11 bases between them. The CDR3 totals 15 residues. The CDR3 here is CAISEGGPPNYGYTF. CDR3 coding DNA: TGTGCCATCAGTGAAGGGGGACCCCCTAACTATGGCTACACCTTC.

The V call is TRBV5-1, the J call TRBJ2-3; 7 bases are shared with TRBD1. V trimming: 0 bases; J trimming: 2 bases; junction bases outside the gene matches: 3. The germline V gene has CDR1 SGHRS and CDR2 YFSETQ. This CDR3 spans 15 amino acids. This CDR3 is CASSLDGQATDTQYF. The DNA of the CDR3 is TGCGCCAGCAGCTTGGATGGACAGGCCACAGATACGCAGTATTTT.

This chain connects TRBV28 to TRBJ2-3, with 13 bases lining up with TRBD2. The CDR3 totals 16 residues. Germline V gene data show CDR1 as MDHEN and CDR2 as SYDVKM. Trimming took 8 bases from V and 2 from J; bases not matched to a gene: 7. The CDR3 nucleotides read TGTGCCAGCCCTCCCGGGACTAGCGGGACCACAGATACGCAGTATTTT. This encodes CASPPGTSGTTDTQYF.

The chain joins TRBV27 to TRBJ1-4; 8 positions match TRBD1. J was trimmed by 7 bases and V by 6 bases; bases with no gene match: 7. The CDR3 has 14 amino acids. CDR1 is MNHEY and CDR2 is SMNVEV in the germline V gene (reference sequence). CDR3 coding DNA: TGTGCCAGCAGCTTACAGGGGGACGGTGAAAAACTGTTTTTT. This codes for CASSLQGDGEKLFF.